These 10 T cell receptor beta chains originate from one sample sequenced in a study of T cell responses to AZD1222 COVID-19 vaccine. Sequencing was performed with immunoSEQ multiplex PCR; in TCRdb, only in-frame clones are kept and a portion is missing. The sample has some 200,000 clones, roughly 94% seen once. Material: peripheral blood, obtained 28 days after the second dose of the MenACWY control vaccine. The receptors were gathered from an adult who received the MenACWY meningococcal vaccine as a control.

The chain has TRBV15 and TRBJ2-1; TRBD2 matches 12 bases. CDR3 length: 15 amino acids. Looked up from germline, CDR1 is LNHNV and CDR2 is YYDKDF (reference sequence). V was clipped by 6 bases and J by 7 bases; unmatched bases: 7. CDR3 in amino acids: CATRRTSGTGNEQFF. CDR3 in DNA: TGTGCCACCAGAAGGACTAGCGGGACGGGGAATGAGCAGTTCTTC.

V and J are TRBV3-1 (or the pseudogene TRBV3-2) and TRBJ2-3; 14 bases agree with TRBD2. The CDR3 totals 18 residues. V trimming: 1 base; J trimming: 0 bases; junction bases outside the gene matches: 3. Germline V lookup: CDR1 LGHDT, CDR2 YNNKEL (reference sequence). The CDR3 loop reads CASSQGLAGGDSTDTQYF. CDR3 nucleotide sequence: TGTGCCAGCAGCCAAGGACTAGCGGGGGGGGATAGCACAGATACGCAGTATTTT.

The V and J genes are TRBV27 and TRBJ2-3; D gene uncertain. From germline, CDR1 is MNHEY and CDR2 SMNVEV (reference sequence). The CDR3 runs 13 residues. Trimming pared 1 base from V and 4 bases from J, leaving 6 bases between. The CDR3 loop reads CASSLFGADTQYF. CDR3 nucleotides: TGTGCCAGCAGTTTATTTGGCGCAGATACGCAGTATTTT.

The genes are TRBV6-5 and TRBJ2-7; 10 bases line up with TRBD2. This CDR3 is built from 14 residues. V shed 8 bases, J shed 1 base, and the junction held 5 bases outside the gene matches. Germline V lookup: CDR1 MNHEY, CDR2 SVGAGI. The CDR3 region is CASQLLAGSYEQYF. For the CDR3, the DNA is TGTGCCAGCCAACTACTAGCGGGGTCCTACGAGCAGTACTTC.

The CDR3 nucleotides read TGTGCCACCATCCCGGGACAGAACTATGGCTACACCTTC. This translates into CATIPGQNYGYTF. This rearrangement joins TRBV28 to TRBJ1-2; 7 bases agree with TRBD1. Germline V lookup: CDR1 MDHEN, CDR2 SYDVKM. This CDR3 spans 13 amino acids. With V trimmed by 10 bases and J by 2 bases, 7 bases remained unmatched.

This chain connects TRBV28 to TRBJ2-1; TRBD2 matches at 8 bases. Germline loops: CDR1 MDHEN, CDR2 SYDVKM. There are 16 residues in the CDR3. V gave up 7 bases and J gave up 0 bases; unmatched junction bases: 8. This CDR3 is CASTMRLASSYNEQFF. CDR3 sequence (DNA): TGTGCCAGCACCATGCGACTAGCGAGCTCCTACAATGAGCAGTTCTTC.

The chain uses TRBV18 and TRBJ2-7; a weak D match, TRBD1 (5 bases). This CDR3 contains 14 residues. With 0 bases removed from V and 3 bases from J, the gap between germline ends came to 9 bases. Germline values: CDR1 KGHSH, CDR2 LQKENI. This CDR3 is CASSPPQGFYEQYF. The CDR3, as DNA: TGTGCCAGCTCACCACCGCAGGGTTTCTACGAGCAGTACTTC.

This clone was picked up one time. This chain joins TRBV7-2 and TRBJ1-1; D uncertain. V was shortened by 0 bases and J by 0 bases, with 5 bases between the two germline ends. Germline CDR1 SGHTA, CDR2 FQGNSA. The CDR3 contains 14 residues. In DNA, the CDR3 is TGTGCCAGCAGCTTAGCGTCGGTGAACACTGAAGCTTTCTTT. Protein product: CASSLASVNTEAFF.

The V and J genes are TRBV30 and TRBJ2-5; 9 bases align to TRBD1. Germline loops: CDR1 GTSNPN, CDR2 SVGIG (reference sequence). The CDR3 has 15 residues. Unmatched junction bases numbered 11, after V lost 2 bases and J lost 7 bases. The CDR3 loop reads CAWSFPGTGSRTQYF. The CDR3 DNA follows: TGTGCCTGGAGTTTCCCCGGGACAGGGTCCAGGACCCAGTACTTC.

The V and J genes are TRBV18 and TRBJ2-7; perhaps TRBD1 as D (7 bases). The V gene lost 0 bases and the J gene lost 6 bases, with 12 bases spanning the gap. CDR1 and CDR2 (germline): KGHSH, LQKENI. CDR3 length: 14 amino acids. This CDR3 reads CASSPPSQGGEQYF. CDR3 sequence (DNA): TGTGCCAGCTCACCACCGTCCCAGGGGGGCGAGCAGTACTTC.